The 20 T cell receptor beta chains in this list originate from one sample, sequenced in a study of T cell repertoires in cytomegalovirus infection. For these TCRs, the target antigens are not known. One entry per CDR3 protein, called by TCRdb with MiXCR from the reads. The sample has approximately 56,000 distinct CDR3 sequences, about 20% seen once. The material sequenced was CD8+ T cells from cultured PBMCs, taken from culture after CMV antigen stimulation. The receptor set was obtained from a human donor in good health (CMV status not recorded). Some clones in this sample may be carry-over from other donors' samples.

Here the CDR3 reads CATRTGTGVDTQYF. The DNA for the CDR3 is TGTGCCACCAGGACCGGGACAGGGGTAGATACGCAGTATTTT. The chain uses TRBV15 and TRBJ2-3; TRBD1 aligns across 10 bases. There are 14 residues in the CDR3. After removal of 6 bases from V and 5 bases from J, the junction contained 5 bases not matched to a gene. Looked up from germline, CDR1 is LNHNV and CDR2 is YYDKDF (reference sequence).

The chain employs TRBV11-2 and TRBJ2-1; TRBD1 is a possible D gene (6 bases). This CDR3 comprises 15 residues. CDR1 and CDR2 from the germline V gene are SGHAT and FQNNGV. V dropped 2 bases and J dropped 4 bases, with 12 bases sitting between them. The CDR3 coding sequence is TGTGCCAGCAGCTTATACCAGGGGACGTACAATGAGCAGTTCTTC. It is translated as CASSLYQGTYNEQFF.

V usage is TRBV7-2 and J usage is TRBJ2-7; D assignment may be TRBD1 or TRBD2 (5 bases each). The CDR3 loop spans 14 amino acids. The V gene's germline CDR1 is SGHTA and CDR2 FQGNSA. Trimming stripped 2 bases from V and 0 bases from J, with 8 bases between. The CDR3 DNA reads TGTGCCAGCAGCTTATGGGACCCCTCCTACGAGCAGTACTTC. It encodes CASSLWDPSYEQYF.

V and J are TRBV7-8 and TRBJ2-3; either TRBD1 or TRBD2 may supply D (5 bases each). The CDR3 has 14 residues. With 4 bases removed from V and 1 base from J, the gap between germline ends came to 9 bases. The germline V gene has CDR1 SGHVS and CDR2 FQNEAQ. CDR3 loop: CASSWDLRTDTQYF. Here the CDR3 DNA reads TGTGCCAGCAGCTGGGACCTACGCACAGATACGCAGTATTTT.

This chain links TRBV7-9 with TRBJ1-5; D uncertain. Germline assignment: CDR1 SEHNR and CDR2 FQNEAQ (reference sequence). This CDR3 has 12 amino acids. Trimming took off 5 bases at V and 8 bases at J, with 10 bases between the two ends. The CDR3 DNA sequence: TGTGCCAGCAGCCCCCCGCTGGAGCCCCAGCATTTT. Protein sequence: CASSPPLEPQHF. The full variable domain, its missing parts supplied by reference TRBV7-9 and TRBJ1-5, is DTGVSQNPRHKITKRGQNVTFRCDPISEHNRLYWYRQTLGQGPEFLTYFQNEAQLEKSRLLSDRFSAERPKGSFSTLEIQRTEQGDSAMYLCASSPPLEPQHFGDGTRLSIL.

V gene TRBV12-3 or TRBV12-4 combines with J gene TRBJ1-1; D not resolved. The CDR3 spans 11 residues. Trimming left V 8 bases short and J 8 bases short, with 12 bases between. The CDR3 DNA reads as TGTGCCAGCGCATCCCTTTGGGAAGCTTTCTTT. Its translation: CASASLWEAFF.

This clonotype was counted only a few times. The chain combines TRBV6-8 with TRBJ2-7; possible D gene TRBD1, 6 bases. V was cut by 7 bases and J by 4 bases, with 11 bases left in between. The CDR3 spans 12 residues. Germline V lookup: CDR1 MNHGY, CDR2 SAAAGT. The CDR3 region has the DNA TGTGCCAGCACTACTCAGGGGTACGAGCAGTACTTC. This translates into CASTTQGYEQYF.

This clonotype was detected only a few times. The chain joins TRBV27 to TRBJ2-5, with 10 bases aligning to TRBD1. V lost 4 bases and J lost 5; bases outside the gene matches: 10. The CDR3 runs to 16 residues. CDR1 and CDR2 (germline): MNHEY, SMNVEV (reference sequence). The CDR3 bases are TGTGCCAGCAGTTCATGGGACAGGGGAACACATGAGACCCAGTACTTC. It translates to CASSSWDRGTHETQYF.

The rearrangement uses TRBV6-5 and TRBJ1-2; TRBD1 might be the D (5 bases). Looked up from germline, CDR1 is MNHEY and CDR2 is SVGAGI. This CDR3 is built from 12 residues. The V end lost 2 bases, the J end lost 8 bases, and 9 bases lay between the germline ends. The CDR3 region is CASSYVGEGYTF. The CDR3 DNA follows: TGTGCCAGCAGTTACGTAGGGGAAGGCTACACCTTC.

This chain connects TRBV7-6 to TRBJ2-1; D is unclear. V was clipped by 1 base and J by 7 bases, with 14 bases between them. Looked up from germline, CDR1 is SGHVS and CDR2 is FNYEAQ. The CDR3 totals 15 residues. The CDR3 loop reads CASSLEPILQNEQFF. DNA for the CDR3: TGTGCCAGCAGCTTAGAGCCTATATTACAGAATGAGCAGTTCTTC.

The sample holds a few counts of this clonotype. V usage is TRBV28 and J usage is TRBJ2-7; D may be TRBD1 or TRBD2 (5 bases each). V lost 3 bases and J 9 bases, leaving 21 bases between the germline ends. CDR1 is MDHEN, CDR2 SYDVKM, per germline. The CDR3 totals 15 residues. This chain's CDR3 is CASSFTAARALGQYF. DNA for the CDR3: TGTGCCAGCAGTTTCACAGCGGCCAGGGCCCTCGGGCAGTACTTC. The whole variable domain, remainder taken from reference TRBV28 and TRBJ2-7, is DVKVTQSSRYLVKRTGEKVFLECVQDMDHENMFWYRQDPGLGLRLIYFSYDVKMKEKGDIPEGYSVSREKKERFSLILESASTNQTSMYLCASSFTAARALGQYFGPGTRLTVT.

There are a few counts of this clonotype. The chain joins TRBV5-8 to TRBJ1-5; perhaps TRBD1 as D (6 bases). The CDR3 spans 16 residues. V lost 4 bases, J lost 1 base, and 15 bases lay in between. CDR1 and CDR2 (germline): SGHTS, YDEGEE. The CDR3 is CASSPNQGISNQPQHF. The CDR3 nucleotides are TGTGCCAGCAGCCCAAACCAGGGGATCAGCAATCAGCCCCAGCATTTT.

In its sample, this clonotype was seen a few times. The chain joins TRBV6-5 to TRBJ1-2; 9 bases fit TRBD1. J was trimmed by 6 bases and V by 2 bases; bases with no gene match: 10. Germline values: CDR1 MNHEY, CDR2 SVGAGI. This CDR3 has 16 residues. Written as DNA, the CDR3 is TGTGCCAGCAGTTACGACTCGGGGACAGGGTTAGATGGCTACACCTTC. Translated: CASSYDSGTGLDGYTF.

The chain couples TRBV2 to TRBJ2-7, with a weak D call TRBD2 (5 bases). Germline CDR1 is SNHLY and CDR2 is FYNNEI. This CDR3 has 12 amino acids. V lost 3 bases and J lost 3, with 6 bases in between. CDR3 DNA sequence: TGTGCCAGCAGTGACGGGATCTACGAGCAGTACTTC. Protein product: CASSDGIYEQYF.

In this sample, this clonotype turned up once. The chain recombines TRBV30 with TRBJ1-2; TRBD1 might be the D (5 bases). CDR1 and CDR2 from the germline V gene are GTSNPN and SVGIG (reference sequence). The V end lost 6 bases, the J end lost 4 bases, and 12 bases lay between the germline ends. The CDR3 totals 12 residues. For the CDR3, the DNA is TGTGCCTGCCACGACAGTTTCTATGGCTACACCTTC. This gives the protein CACHDSFYGYTF.

The chain has TRBV11-2 and TRBJ2-7; D gene unclear. This CDR3 has 12 amino acids. V shed 2 bases and J shed 4 bases, with 6 bases lying between them. CDR1 and CDR2 (germline): SGHAT, FQNNGV. The CDR3 loop reads CASSLQEYEQYF. The DNA of the CDR3 is TGTGCCAGCAGCTTACAGGAGTACGAGCAGTACTTC. Looking up the rest from reference TRBV11-2 and TRBJ2-7 gives the full variable domain: EAGVAQSPRYKIIEKRQSVAFWCNPISGHATLYWYQQILGQGPKLLIQFQNNGVVDDSQLPKDRFSAERLKGVDSTLKIQPAKLEDSAVYLCASSLQEYEQYFGPGTRLTVT.

The chain recombines TRBV7-8 with TRBJ1-1; 7 nucleotides align to TRBD1. The CDR3 covers 14 residues. CDR1 is SGHVS and CDR2 is FQNEAQ in the germline V gene. Trimming cost V 10 bases and J 0 bases; bases outside gene matches: 8. CDR3: CATSRGQMNTEAFF. The CDR3 DNA reads TGTGCCACCTCCCGGGGACAGATGAACACTGAAGCTTTCTTT.

The chain is built from TRBV6-5 and TRBJ2-5; unclear D gene. There are 14 residues in the CDR3. CDR1 is MNHEY, CDR2 SVGAGI, per germline. V gave up 4 bases and J gave up 1 base, with 10 bases separating them. The CDR3 loop reads CASSSPLGQETQYF. CDR3 bases: TGTGCCAGCAGTTCACCCTTGGGCCAAGAGACCCAGTACTTC.

In the case of this clonotype: At one end the junction does not follow the germline gene, possibly because of a read error. The chain carries TRBV7-2 and TRBJ2-5; D is possibly TRBD1 (5 bases). CDR3 size: 15 residues. The germline gives CDR1 SGHTA, CDR2 FQGNSA. CDR3 sequence (DNA): TGTGCCAACAGCTTAGGGGTGCCGCGGAAAGAGACCCAGTACTTC. Its protein product is CANSLGVPRKETQYF.

This chain uses TRBV7-9 with TRBJ1-4, with 7 bases matching TRBD1. Germline trimming cut 4 bases from V and 4 bases from J; bases unmatched to any gene: 3. CDR1 SEHNR and CDR2 FQNEAQ come from the germline V gene (reference sequence). The CDR3 is 14 amino acids. CDR3 sequence (DNA): TGTGCCAGCAGCTCGACAGGGAGTAATGAAAAACTGTTTTTT. It yields the protein CASSSTGSNEKLFF.